This entry lists 30 T cell receptor beta chains sequenced from one sample in a study of T cells after yellow fever vaccination. TCRdb re-analysed the 5' RACE reads in MiXCR, keeping a single row per CDR3 protein. Counted here are about 50,000 distinct CDR3 sequences, about 5% occurring once; the ten biggest clones make up about a third. This specimen consisted of PBMCs, either bulk or a sorted T-cell subset (CD4+, CD8+, memory, or dextramer-sorted; not recorded which), obtained on the day of the yellow fever booster vaccination. The receptors come from a man aged 18 to 30 who received the YFV17D yellow fever vaccine.

This clonotype was counted only a few times. V and J are TRBV7-9 and TRBJ2-3; 7 bases fit TRBD2. The length of the CDR3 is 19 residues. The germline CDR1 and CDR2 sequences are SEHNR and FQNEAQ (reference sequence). With V trimmed by 2 bases and J by 0 bases, 14 bases remained unmatched. CDR3 coding DNA: TGTGCCAGCAGCTTAACTATCCTTCGGGGGGACCCTAGCACAGATACGCAGTATTTT. It codes for CASSLTILRGDPSTDTQYF.

In its sample, this clonotype was seen many times. This chain uses TRBV11-2 with TRBJ2-1, with 9 bases fitting TRBD1. The CDR3 has 13 residues. Trimming took 6 bases from V and 8 from J; bases not matched to a gene: 5. CDR1 is SGHAT and CDR2 is FQNNGV in the germline V gene. CDR3 protein: CASRRQGDYEQFF. The CDR3, as DNA: TGTGCCAGCAGACGACAGGGGGATTATGAGCAGTTCTTC.

In its sample, this clonotype was seen many times. The chain is built from TRBV7-2 and TRBJ2-7; weak D call: TRBD2 (6 bases). Germline-derived CDR1 and CDR2 are SGHTA and FQGNSA. V dropped 1 base and J dropped 2 bases, with 15 bases sitting between them. CDR3 size: 16 residues. As DNA, the CDR3 is TGTGCCAGCAGCTTAGGAAGCGGGCTCCCGACCTACGAGCAGTACTTC. Translated: CASSLGSGLPTYEQYF.

V gene TRBV5-1 combines with J gene TRBJ2-1; 7 bases agree with TRBD1. V shed 3 bases, J shed 4 bases, and the junction held 7 bases outside the gene matches. Germline CDR1 SGHRS, CDR2 YFSETQ. The CDR3 has 15 residues. The CDR3 loop is CASSYYGTDYNEQFF. The CDR3 nucleotides read TGCGCCAGCAGCTATTACGGGACAGATTACAATGAGCAGTTCTTC.

This clonotype appeared many times. V and J are TRBV4-3 and TRBJ1-2, with 7 positions matching TRBD1. The germline V gene encodes CDR1 LGHNA and CDR2 YSLEER. The CDR3 extends over 12 amino acids. Unmatched junction bases numbered 9, after V lost 4 bases and J lost 13 bases. This CDR3 reads CASSRASQGLTF. The CDR3 coding sequence is TGCGCCAGCAGCCGGGCTTCACAGGGGCTCACCTTC.

This clonotype has a count of ten or more. The DNA for the CDR3 is TGTGCCACAGGGGGAGCGGTGCAAGAGACCCAGTACTTC. This translates into CATGGAVQETQYF. The chain uses TRBV10-3 and TRBJ2-5; TRBD1 aligns across 7 bases. The CDR3 is 13 residues long. With 10 bases clipped from V and 2 bases from J, the junction kept 7 bases outside the gene matches. Germline V gene data show CDR1 as ENHRY and CDR2 as SYGVKD.

This clonotype turned up a few times. CDR3 residues: CASSRGKQDYGYTF. The CDR3 coding sequence is TGTGCCAGCTCCCGGGGGAAACAGGACTATGGCTACACCTTC. The rearrangement uses TRBV18 and TRBJ1-2; maybe TRBD1 (5 bases). This CDR3 has 14 amino acids. Trimming cost V 6 bases and J 3 bases, with 14 bases left between them. Germline values: CDR1 KGHSH, CDR2 LQKENI.

V is TRBV7-2 and J is TRBJ1-1; 9 bases agree with TRBD1. Looked up from germline, CDR1 is SGHTA and CDR2 is FQGNSA. V gave up 5 bases and J gave up 4 bases; unmatched junction bases: 8. The length of the CDR3 is 15 residues. CDR3 sequence reads: CASSPTQGAGTEAFF. The CDR3 nucleotides are TGTGCCAGCAGCCCAACACAGGGGGCCGGCACTGAAGCTTTCTTT.

This chain uses TRBV5-6 with TRBJ1-6, with 8 bases matching TRBD1. J gave up 10 bases and V 4 bases, and 7 bases lay outside the gene matches. The CDR3 has 14 amino acids. Per germline, CDR1 SGHDT and CDR2 YYEEEE. CDR3 DNA: TGTGCCAGCAGCCCCGGACAGGGTCGCTCACCCCTCCACTTT. Its protein product is CASSPGQGRSPLHF. Full variable domain (missing parts from reference TRBV5-6 and TRBJ1-6): DAGVTQSPTHLIKTRGQQVTLRCSPKSGHDTVSWYQQALGQGPQFIFQYYEEEERQRGNFPDRFSGHQFPNYSSELNVNALLLGDSALYLCASSPGQGRSPLHFGNGTRLTVT.

This clonotype was counted many times. V gene TRBV3-1 combines with J gene TRBJ1-6, with TRBD1 identical over 8 bases. The CDR3 is 21 residues long. V gave up 0 bases and J gave up 5 bases; unmatched junction bases: 18. Germline loops: CDR1 LGHDT, CDR2 YNNKEL (reference sequence). The CDR3 sequence is CASSQDRFVVRGQVNNSPLHF. The CDR3 nucleotides are TGTGCCAGCAGCCAAGATCGGTTTGTGGTGCGGGGACAGGTGAATAATTCACCCCTCCACTTT.

This clonotype appeared many times. The V and J genes are TRBV28 and TRBJ2-5, with a possible D match to TRBD1 (6 bases). V dropped 8 bases and J dropped 6 bases, with 10 bases sitting between them. The CDR3 runs to 11 residues. Germline V gene sequence: CDR1 MDHEN, CDR2 SYDVKM. The CDR3 DNA reads as TGTGCCAGCGGGGGCGAGAAGACCCAGTACTTC. Its translation is CASGGEKTQYF.

CDR3 amino acids: CSASWGPRGVETNEKLFF. Here the CDR3 DNA reads TGCAGTGCTTCCTGGGGCCCAAGGGGGGTCGAAACTAATGAAAAACTGTTTTTT. The V and J genes are TRBV20-1 and TRBJ1-4; D perhaps matches TRBD1 (6 bases). The CDR3 covers 18 residues. From germline, CDR1 is DFQATT and CDR2 SNEGSKA (reference sequence). V was trimmed by 5 bases and J by 1 base, leaving 23 bases between them.

Many counts were recorded for this clonotype. The gene calls are TRBV18 and TRBJ2-7, with D possibly being TRBD2 (5 bases). CDR1 and CDR2 from the germline V gene are KGHSH and LQKENI. CDR3 length equals 11 residues. V was trimmed by 3 bases and J by 6 bases, leaving 6 bases between them. CDR3 nucleotide sequence: TGTGCCAGCTCACCCGGACTCGAGCAGTACGTC. It specifies CASSPGLEQYV.

There are a few counts of this clonotype. The V call is TRBV9, the J call TRBJ1-5; weak D call: TRBD1 (5 bases). Germline-derived CDR1 and CDR2 are SGDLS and YYNGEE. The CDR3 loop spans 14 amino acids. V lost 5 bases to trimming and J lost 0 bases, with 9 bases between them. The chain's CDR3 is CASSSGTSNQPQHF. The CDR3 DNA sequence: TGTGCCAGCAGTTCGGGGACTAGCAATCAGCCCCAGCATTTT.

This clonotype was observed at least ten times. The chain carries TRBV4-1 and TRBJ1-2, with D possibly being TRBD1 (6 bases). Per germline, CDR1 MGHRA and CDR2 YSYEKL. V was pared by 0 bases and J by 4 bases, with 12 bases between. This CDR3 spans 15 amino acids. As DNA, the CDR3 is TGCGCCAGCAGCCAAGATCCCGGGACACTCTATGGCTACACCTTC. Translating it yields CASSQDPGTLYGYTF.

The chain employs TRBV12-3 or TRBV12-4 and TRBJ1-4; maybe TRBD1 (5 bases). V gave up 3 bases and J gave up 9 bases, with 11 bases separating them. There are 13 residues in the CDR3. This CDR3 reads CASSLGTGKKLFF. In nucleotides, the CDR3 is TGTGCCAGCAGTTTGGGGACGGGAAAAAAACTGTTTTTT.

This clonotype was seen only a few times. The CDR3 coding sequence is TGTGCCAGCAGCCCTGTTTCGCGGGGGACCATAAGCTCCTACAATGAGCAGTTCTTC. It codes for CASSPVSRGTISSYNEQFF. The chain has TRBV7-2 and TRBJ2-1; TRBD2 matches at 7 bases. CDR3 length equals 19 residues. V trimming: 5 bases; J trimming: 0 bases; junction bases outside the gene matches: 16. Germline V lookup: CDR1 SGHTA, CDR2 FQGNSA.

J is TRBJ2-3 and V is TRBV9; 10 bases map to TRBD1. V lost 0 bases, J lost 6 bases, and 10 bases stayed unmatched. Germline-derived CDR1 and CDR2 are SGDLS and YYNGEE. The CDR3 length is 17 residues. The CDR3 here is CASSVAGGGQGLDTQYF. Here the CDR3 DNA reads TGTGCCAGCAGCGTAGCGGGGGGGGGACAGGGGTTGGATACGCAGTATTTT.

This clonotype was seen repeatedly, ten times or more. This chain links TRBV5-1 with TRBJ2-7; D not certain. The CDR3 spans 14 residues. V lost 4 bases and J 3 bases, leaving 14 bases between the germline ends. CDR1 SGHRS and CDR2 YFSETQ come from the germline V gene. The CDR3, as DNA: TGCGCCAGCAGCCCTTGGCTACAGAACTACGAGCAGTACTTC. This encodes CASSPWLQNYEQYF.

This clonotype was found many times. The rearrangement uses TRBV24-1 and TRBJ2-7, with D perhaps TRBD1 or TRBD2 (5 bases each). The CDR3 has 14 residues. Germline V gene lookup returns CDR1 KGHDR and CDR2 SFDVKD. Trimming stripped 12 bases from V and 0 bases from J, with 17 bases between. The CDR3 nucleotides are TGTGCCTCGAAAGGGACCGTGAGCTCCTACGAGCAGTACTTC. It translates to CASKGTVSSYEQYF.

This clonotype was seen at least ten times. The chain links TRBV4-3 to TRBJ1-6; no reliable D call. The CDR3 loop spans 13 amino acids. CDR1 and CDR2 (germline): LGHNA, YSLEER. The V end lost 4 bases, the J end lost 9 bases, and 10 bases lay between the germline ends. The CDR3 sequence is CASSLGEGSPLHF. CDR3 DNA sequence: TGCGCCAGCAGCCTTGGGGAGGGTTCACCCCTCCACTTT.

This clonotype was detected many times. This chain connects TRBV12-3 or TRBV12-4 to TRBJ1-5; a weak D match, TRBD1 (5 bases). Trimming pared 2 bases from V and 5 bases from J, leaving 10 bases between. The CDR3 spans 14 residues. CDR3 loop: CASSLQGGDQPQHF. The DNA for the CDR3 is TGTGCCAGCAGTTTACAGGGTGGGGATCAGCCCCAGCATTTT.

This clonotype was picked up many times. V gene TRBV6-2 or TRBV6-3 combines with J gene TRBJ2-2; the match to TRBD1 covers 7 bases. The CDR3 sequence is 15 residues long. The germline gives CDR1 MNHEY, CDR2 SVGEGT. The J segment lost 5 bases and the V segment lost 6 bases, leaving 9 bases of the junction unmatched. CDR3 residues: CASRARTGYTGELFF. The CDR3 DNA follows: TGTGCCAGCAGGGCCAGGACAGGTTATACCGGGGAGCTGTTTTTT.

In its sample, this clonotype was seen a few times. This rearrangement joins TRBV3-1 to TRBJ1-4; 7 positions match TRBD1. Germline assignment: CDR1 LGHDT and CDR2 YNNKEL (reference sequence). Germline trimming cut 4 bases from V and 8 bases from J; bases unmatched to any gene: 4. The CDR3 length is 13 residues. As DNA, the CDR3 is TGTGCCAGCAGCCGAACAGGGGCGGAAAAACTGTTTTTT. Amino acids: CASSRTGAEKLFF.

The sample holds many counts of this clonotype. V gene TRBV7-6 combines with J gene TRBJ1-1; maybe TRBD1 (5 bases). The CDR3 is 16 residues long. The V and J ends lost 2 bases and 1 base respectively, with 14 bases between them. Per the germline V gene, CDR1 is SGHVS and CDR2 is FNYEAQ. The CDR3 DNA is TGTGCCAGCAGCTTACGGGCTCGGGGCGCGAACACTGAAGCTTTCTTT. Protein: CASSLRARGANTEAFF. Looking up the rest from reference TRBV7-6 and TRBJ1-1 gives the full variable domain: GAGVSQSPRYKVTKRGQDVALRCDPISGHVSLYWYRQALGQGPEFLTYFNYEAQQDKSGLPNDRFSAERPEGSISTLTIQRTEQRDSAMYRCASSLRARGANTEAFFGQGTRLTVV.

This clonotype has a handful of counts. The chain joins TRBV7-9 to TRBJ2-1, with D possibly matching TRBD2 (5 bases). Trimming left V 3 bases short and J 0 bases short, with 12 bases between. Per germline, CDR1 SEHNR and CDR2 FQNEAQ (reference sequence). This CDR3 has 16 residues. CDR3 in amino acids: CASSFAAGPSYNEQFF. Written as DNA, the CDR3 is TGTGCCAGCAGCTTCGCGGCGGGCCCCTCCTACAATGAGCAGTTCTTC.

This clonotype was detected many times. The chain uses TRBV20-1 and TRBJ2-1, with 8 bases that match TRBD1. This CDR3 region has 14 residues. From germline, CDR1 is DFQATT and CDR2 SNEGSKA (reference sequence). The V segment lost 6 bases and the J segment 9 bases; nucleotides outside the gene matches: 13. CDR3 residues: CSAEEQGAWGEQFF. CDR3 in DNA: TGCAGTGCGGAAGAGCAGGGGGCTTGGGGTGAGCAGTTCTTC.

V and J are TRBV7-8 and TRBJ1-1; D may be TRBD1 (5 bases). V dropped 2 bases and J dropped 1 base, with 11 bases sitting between them. From germline, CDR1 is SGHVS and CDR2 FQNEAQ. The CDR3 is 15 amino acids. CDR3 residues: CASSLIADTNTEAFF. In DNA form, the CDR3 reads TGTGCCAGCAGCTTAATTGCGGACACGAACACTGAAGCTTTCTTT.

This sequence joins TRBV4-2 and TRBJ2-3; 9 positions agree with TRBD2. CDR1 and CDR2 (germline): LGHNA, YNFKEQ. This CDR3 has 14 residues. Trimming cost V 6 bases and J 2 bases; bases outside gene matches: 3. For the CDR3, the DNA is TGTGCCAGCAGGCTAGCGGGACCCACAGATACGCAGTATTTT. This codes for CASRLAGPTDTQYF.

This clonotype was counted a few times. The chain couples TRBV11-2 to TRBJ2-2; TRBD1 matches at 8 bases. The CDR3 extends over 16 amino acids. J gave up 2 bases and V 3 bases, and 5 bases lay outside the gene matches. CDR1 is SGHAT, CDR2 FQNNGV, per germline. The CDR3 region has the DNA TGTGCCAGCAGCTTCAGGACAGGGTATAACACCGGGGAGCTGTTTTTT. Amino acids: CASSFRTGYNTGELFF. Supplemented by reference TRBV11-2 and TRBJ2-2, the full variable domain reads EAGVAQSPRYKIIEKRQSVAFWCNPISGHATLYWYQQILGQGPKLLIQFQNNGVVDDSQLPKDRFSAERLKGVDSTLKIQPAKLEDSAVYLCASSFRTGYNTGELFFGEGSRLTVL.